This T cell receptor (beta chain) was documented in a study of blood T cell repertoires in COVID-19. Study-wide background: The United States, Italy and Spain provided the acute and convalescent COVID-19 samples. T cells, B-cell-depleted T cells, or PBMCs provided the cDNA or gDNA that served as material.

Original analysis: Amplification from reference gene primers served as the basis for estimated nucleated cell counts. The protocol was immunoSEQ multiplex PCR, while the TCRdb copy is restricted to in-frame clones and leaves out a portion. For V, J and clone size, that table is used; D and trimming come from the DNA. The sample records tens of thousands of clones, just over 85% being singletons. The CDR3 consists of 15 residues. Trimming removed 3 bases from V and 4 bases from J; junction bases left unmatched: 5. CDR1 and CDR2 (germline): MDHEN, SYDVKM. This chain connects TRBV28 to TRBJ1-2; 10 bases are shared with TRBD1. Specimen: peripheral blood. The TCR originated in a man between 60 and 75 years old with acute or convalescent COVID-19. CDR3 nucleotide sequence: TGTGCCAGCAGTTTGCCGGGACAGGGGAGCTATGGCTACACCTTC. It codes for CASSLPGQGSYGYTF.